Listed below are T cell receptor beta chains from one sample, sequenced in a study of shared clonotypes between healthy human individuals. Only in-frame clones appear in the TCRdb table, and some are missing; sequencing was by immunoSEQ multiplex PCR. The sample gives hundreds of thousands of clones, roughly 96% of which show up once; 0.095% to 0.13% is in the top ten. Sequenced material: naive CD8+ T cells sorted from blood. These receptors were obtained from a woman under 40 in good health. The CDR3 runs from the conserved cysteine through the conserved F or W. Fields, in order: clone size, D gene, V gene, J gene, CDR3 protein, CDR3 DNA. The D gene is left open where the match is weak. Size is stated for part of the rows, as once, few or many counts, or as a class when the clone is expanded.

size: NA
D: NA
V: TRBV6-5
J: TRBJ2-6
CDR3: CASSLRGYSGANVLTF
DNA: TGTGCCAGCAGTTTGAGGGGTTACTCTGGGGCCAACGTCCTGACTTTC

size: few
D: NA
V: TRBV20-1
J: TRBJ1-5
CDR3: CSANQPQHF
DNA: TGCAGTGCTAATCAGCCCCAGCATTTT

size: NA
D: NA
V: TRBV5-4
J: TRBJ1-1
CDR3: CASSSRVVNTEAFF
DNA: TGTGCCAGCAGCTCAAGGGTAGTGAACACTGAAGCTTTCTTT

size: NA
D: TRBD2
V: TRBV27
J: TRBJ2-7
CDR3: CASSLLGTSGVSYEQYF
DNA: TGTGCCAGCAGTTTGCTCGGGACTAGCGGGGTTTCCTACGAGCAGTACTTC

size: NA
D: NA
V: TRBV6-1
J: TRBJ2-7
CDR3: CASSEAADSSYEQYF
DNA: TGTGCCAGCAGTGAAGCAGCGGACTCCTCCTACGAGCAGTACTTC

size: NA
D: NA
V: TRBV27
J: TRBJ1-1
CDR3: CASSLKGPNTEAFF
DNA: TGTGCCAGCAGTTTGAAGGGGCCTAACACTGAAGCTTTCTTT

size: NA
D: NA
V: TRBV5-5
J: TRBJ2-1
CDR3: CASSLGSGRFKNEQFF
DNA: TGTGCCAGCAGCTTGGGGTCAGGGAGGTTTAAGAATGAGCAGTTCTTC

size: NA
D: NA
V: TRBV15
J: TRBJ1-5
CDR3: CATTEDRSNQPQHF
DNA: TGTGCCACCACCGAGGACAGATCTAATCAGCCCCAGCATTTT

size: NA
D: NA
V: TRBV5-1
J: TRBJ2-7
CDR3: CASSTSKIGLPTLSISSYEQYF
DNA: TGCGCCAGCAGCACCAGCAAAATCGGACTGCCGACTCTATCCATCAGCTCCTACGAGCAGTACTTC

size: NA
D: NA
V: TRBV11-1
J: TRBJ2-7
CDR3: CASSLEVEQYF
DNA: TGTGCCAGCAGCTTAGAGGTCGAGCAGTACTTC

size: NA
D: NA
V: TRBV9
J: TRBJ2-4
CDR3: CASSVATENIQYF
DNA: TGTGCCAGCAGCGTAGCTACAGAAAACATTCAGTACTTC

size: once
D: TRBD2
V: TRBV27
J: TRBJ2-1
CDR3: CASSLLVVTSGRAPGNEQFF
DNA: TGTGCCAGCAGTTTATTGGTTGTTACTAGCGGGCGAGCCCCCGGCAATGAGCAGTTCTTC

size: NA
D: TRBD2
V: TRBV7-9
J: TRBJ2-7
CDR3: CASRGLAGDPEQYF
DNA: TGTGCCAGCAGGGGACTAGCGGGAGATCCCGAGCAGTACTTC

size: few
D: NA
V: TRBV27
J: TRBJ1-6
CDR3: CASSSYNSPLHF
DNA: TGTGCCAGCAGTTCCTATAATTCACCCCTCCACTTT

size: NA
D: TRBD2
V: TRBV7-9
J: TRBJ2-5
CDR3: CASSLAAGAIETQYF
DNA: TGTGCCAGCAGCTTAGCAGCGGGAGCCATTGAGACCCAGTACTTC

size: NA
D: NA
V: TRBV7-9
J: TRBJ2-2
CDR3: CASSSPGGGSVPGELFF
DNA: TGTGCCAGCAGCTCCCCCGGGGGAGGCTCGGTACCCGGGGAGCTGTTTTTT

size: NA
D: TRBD1
V: TRBV28
J: TRBJ2-7
CDR3: CASSFLKTGNPYEQYF
DNA: TGTGCCAGCAGTTTTCTCAAGACAGGGAATCCCTACGAGCAGTACTTC

size: NA
D: NA
V: TRBV19
J: TRBJ2-1
CDR3: CASSQGYGNEQFF
DNA: TGTGCCAGTAGTCAGGGCTATGGCAATGAGCAGTTCTTC

size: NA
D: TRBD2
V: TRBV13
J: TRBJ2-1
CDR3: CASSIRLAEPLDEQFF
DNA: TGTGCCAGCAGCATACGACTAGCGGAACCCCTTGATGAGCAGTTCTTC

size: NA
D: NA
V: TRBV11-2
J: TRBJ1-1
CDR3: CASSSGPRGTEAFF
DNA: TGTGCCAGCAGCTCGGGACCCAGGGGAACTGAAGCTTTCTTT

size: NA
D: TRBD2
V: TRBV5-6
J: TRBJ2-7
CDR3: CASSVRGGSYEQYF
DNA: TGTGCCAGCAGCGTGCGGGGAGGGTCCTACGAGCAGTACTTC

size: NA
D: TRBD2
V: TRBV7-9
J: TRBJ2-7
CDR3: CASSPPPGDYSYEQYF
DNA: TGTGCCAGCAGCCCCCCCCCTGGGGACTACTCCTACGAGCAGTACTTC

size: NA
D: NA
V: TRBV7-9
J: TRBJ2-2
CDR3: CASSGMAGELFF
DNA: TGTGCCAGCAGCGGGATGGCCGGGGAGCTGTTTTTT

size: once
D: NA
V: TRBV5-4
J: TRBJ2-7
CDR3: CASSRTANEQYF
DNA: TGTGCCAGCAGCCGGACAGCGAACGAGCAGTACTTC

size: NA
D: NA
V: TRBV11-2
J: TRBJ2-1
CDR3: CASSLTGYNEQFF
DNA: TGTGCCAGCAGCTTAACAGGGTACAATGAGCAGTTCTTC

size: NA
D: TRBD2
V: TRBV4-1
J: TRBJ2-7
CDR3: CASSQDLVLAGVEQYF
DNA: TGCGCCAGCAGCCAAGATTTGGTGCTAGCGGGAGTCGAGCAGTACTTC

size: NA
D: TRBD2
V: TRBV11-2
J: TRBJ2-3
CDR3: CASSSGTSGRVTDTQYF
DNA: TGTGCCAGCAGCTCCGGGACTAGCGGGAGGGTCACAGATACGCAGTATTTT

size: NA
D: NA
V: TRBV28
J: TRBJ2-7
CDR3: CASSLEQGEYEQYF
DNA: TGTGCCAGCAGTTTGGAACAGGGAGAGTACGAGCAGTACTTC

size: NA
D: TRBD2
V: TRBV10-2
J: TRBJ2-5
CDR3: CASSDLLAAETQYF
DNA: TGCGCCAGCAGTGATCTCCTAGCGGCAGAGACCCAGTACTTC

size: NA
D: NA
V: TRBV7-2
J: TRBJ2-3
CDR3: CASSLQYMTDTQYF
DNA: TGTGCCAGCAGCTTACAGTATATGACAGATACGCAGTATTTT

size: NA
D: TRBD1
V: TRBV27
J: TRBJ2-7
CDR3: CASSLTGGYITYEQYF
DNA: TGTGCCAGCAGTTTAACAGGGGGCTATATAACCTACGAGCAGTACTTC

size: NA
D: TRBD1
V: TRBV9
J: TRBJ2-7
CDR3: CASSVLPQGATYEQYF
DNA: TGTGCCAGCAGCGTACTGCCACAGGGGGCAACCTACGAGCAGTACTTC

size: NA
D: TRBD2
V: TRBV19
J: TRBJ2-7
CDR3: CASSFGLEEGEQYF
DNA: TGTGCCAGTAGTTTCGGACTAGAAGAGGGCGAGCAGTACTTC

size: NA
D: TRBD1
V: TRBV28
J: TRBJ2-5
CDR3: CASSLFMPGQGETQYF
DNA: TGTGCCAGCAGCCTCTTCATGCCGGGACAGGGGGAGACCCAGTACTTC

size: NA
D: NA
V: TRBV6-5
J: TRBJ1-1
CDR3: CASSYGIDTENTEAFF
DNA: TGTGCCAGCAGCTACGGCATTGATACAGAGAACACTGAAGCTTTCTTT

size: NA
D: NA
V: TRBV25-1
J: TRBJ2-3
CDR3: CASSESPGKIADTQYF
DNA: TGTGCCAGCAGTGAAAGTCCAGGGAAGATCGCAGATACGCAGTATTTT

size: NA
D: NA
V: TRBV29-1
J: TRBJ2-3
CDR3: CSGQTGITDTQYF
DNA: TGCAGCGGCCAGACAGGCATCACAGATACGCAGTATTTT

size: NA
D: TRBD2
V: TRBV5-1
J: TRBJ2-3
CDR3: CASSYGLAGEIDTQYF
DNA: TGCGCCAGCAGCTATGGACTAGCGGGAGAGATAGATACGCAGTATTTT